This T cell receptor beta chain is drawn from a study of PD-1 blockade in classical Hodgkin lymphoma. All patients relapsed after autologous stem cell transplantation, and brentuximab vedotin exposure varied. Study findings and constraints: Lower baseline TCR diversity marked trial partial responders and progressors.

Trimming removed 1 base from V and 3 bases from J, with 7 bases in between. The CDR3 is 13 residues long. Germline CDR1 MNHNY, CDR2 SVGAGI (reference sequence). On this clone itself: Its antigen is as yet unknown.

Clones were sequenced by immunoSEQ multiplex PCR, and TCRdb holds only the in-frame ones, with some missing. The sample yields under 100,000 clones, about nine tenths seen once. This chain connects TRBV6-6 to TRBJ2-7; D might be TRBD2 (6 bases). This sequence was found in a human donor with classical Hodgkin lymphoma. This material consisted of peripheral blood mononuclear cells (PBMCs), taken before the second cycle of nivolumab. The CDR3 spells CASSYLRDYEQYF. Here the CDR3 DNA reads TGTGCCAGCAGTTACTTGCGGGACTACGAGCAGTACTTC.